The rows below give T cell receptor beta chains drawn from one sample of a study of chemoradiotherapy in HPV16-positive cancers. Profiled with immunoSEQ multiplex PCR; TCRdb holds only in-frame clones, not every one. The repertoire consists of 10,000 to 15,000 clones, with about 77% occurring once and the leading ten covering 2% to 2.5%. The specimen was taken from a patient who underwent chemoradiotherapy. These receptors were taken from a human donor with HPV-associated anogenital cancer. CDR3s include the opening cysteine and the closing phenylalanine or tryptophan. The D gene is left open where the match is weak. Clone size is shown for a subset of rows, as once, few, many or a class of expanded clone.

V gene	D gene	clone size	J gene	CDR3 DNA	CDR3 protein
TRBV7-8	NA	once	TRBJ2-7	TGTGCCAGCAGCTCCCAACGGGGTAGCTCCTACGAGCAGTACTTC	CASSSQRGSSYEQYF
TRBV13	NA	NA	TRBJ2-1	TGTGCCAGCAGGCCCAGCGGGTCGTACAATGAGCAGTTCTTC	CASRPSGSYNEQFF
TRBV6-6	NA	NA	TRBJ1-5	TGTGCCAGCAAGGGCGGCAATCAGCCCCAGCATTTT	CASKGGNQPQHF
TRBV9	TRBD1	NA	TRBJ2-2	TGTGCCAGCAGCGTCTCAGGGACAGGTCTCACCGGGGAGCTGTTTTTT	CASSVSGTGLTGELFF
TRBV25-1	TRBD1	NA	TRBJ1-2	TGTGCCAGCAGTTCCTCAGGGGGTGGCTACACCTTC	CASSSSGGGYTF
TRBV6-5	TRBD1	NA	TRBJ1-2	TGTGCCAGCAGTTACTCGACGGTACAGGGGAGCGGCTACACCTTC	CASSYSTVQGSGYTF
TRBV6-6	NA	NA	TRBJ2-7	TGTGCCAGCAGTTTAGCGGACAGCCACGAGCAGTACTTC	CASSLADSHEQYF
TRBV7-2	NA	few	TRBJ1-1	TGTGCCAGCAGCCCACAGGTGACTGAAGCTTTCTTT	CASSPQVTEAFF
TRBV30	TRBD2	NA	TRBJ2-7	TGTGCCTGGAGTTCAAATAGCGGGGGGGCCAGGGTTATCAACGAGCAGTACTTC	CAWSSNSGGARVINEQYF
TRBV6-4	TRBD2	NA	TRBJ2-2	TGTGCCAGCAGTTCAACCGGGACTAGCGGGACCGGGGAGCTGTTTTTT	CASSSTGTSGTGELFF
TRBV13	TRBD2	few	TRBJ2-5	TGTGCCAGCAGCCCAGTTGGGGCTAGCGGGGGGCGCGAAGAGACCCAGTACTTC	CASSPVGASGGREETQYF
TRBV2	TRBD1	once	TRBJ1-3	TGTGCCAGCAGTTCAGGGGGCGCTGGAAACACCATATATTTT	CASSSGGAGNTIYF
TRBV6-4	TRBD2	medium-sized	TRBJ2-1	TGTGCCAGCAGTCCGCGGGGGGACTACAATGAGCAGTTCTTC	CASSPRGDYNEQFF
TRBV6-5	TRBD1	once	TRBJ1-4	TGTGCCAGCAGTGGCAGGACAGGGAGGGATGAAAAACTGTTTTTT	CASSGRTGRDEKLFF
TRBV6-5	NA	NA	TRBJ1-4	TGTGCCAGCAGTTCTAGGGGGGGTGAAAAACTGTTTTTT	CASSSRGGEKLFF
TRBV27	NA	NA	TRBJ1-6	TGTGCCAGCAGTAAGGCGCCGCAGGTTGGGGGTTCACCCCTCCACTTT	CASSKAPQVGGSPLHF
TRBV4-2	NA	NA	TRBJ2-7	TGTGCCAGCAGCCCAGCAGGACAGAGATCTCACGAGCAGTACTTC	CASSPAGQRSHEQYF
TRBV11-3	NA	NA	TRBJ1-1	TGTGCCAGCCAGGACATGAACACTGAAGCTTTCTTT	CASQDMNTEAFF
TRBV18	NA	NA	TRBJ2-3	TGTGCCAGCTCACCTTCCGGGACCACAGATACGCAGTATTTT	CASSPSGTTDTQYF
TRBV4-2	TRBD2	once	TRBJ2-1	TGTGCCAGCAGCCTGGTGGGTGAGCGGGGGGCTAGCTCCTACAATGAGCAGTTCTTC	CASSLVGERGASSYNEQFF
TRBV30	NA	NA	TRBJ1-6	TGTGCCTGGAGGACCATACATAATTCACCCCTCCACTTT	CAWRTIHNSPLHF
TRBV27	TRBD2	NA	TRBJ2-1	TGTGCCAGCAGTTCGACTAGCGGGGGCCTGGTCTACAATGAGCAGTTCTTC	CASSSTSGGLVYNEQFF